This TCR beta chain came from a study of blood T cells in healthy people across ages. Study conclusions and caveats: As age increased, TCR beta diversity per million T cells fell in a roughly linear fashion.

Concerning this clonotype: Its specificity is not known.

Individuals who donated were healthy Caucasians from Russia aged 6 to 90. This CDR3 has 18 residues. Germline CDR1 and CDR2: SNHLY and FYNNEI. V was clipped by 2 bases and J by 8 bases; unmatched bases: 15. Then a second PCR, running roughly 7 to 11 cycles, was carried out with a sample-barcoded 5' primer and a J-beta primer mix. TCRdb recomputed calls from the 5' RACE reads with MiXCR, one row per CDR3 protein. The data show 350,000 to 450,000 distinct CDR3 sequences, 50% to 60% seen once. The receptor was isolated from a man aged 60 to 75 in good health. Material: blood. V gene TRBV2 combines with J gene TRBJ2-1; TRBD2 matches 10 bases. This CDR3 is CASSESLAGEYVWDEQFF. The CDR3, as DNA: TGTGCCAGCAGTGAATCCCTAGCGGGAGAGTACGTCTGGGATGAGCAGTTCTTC.